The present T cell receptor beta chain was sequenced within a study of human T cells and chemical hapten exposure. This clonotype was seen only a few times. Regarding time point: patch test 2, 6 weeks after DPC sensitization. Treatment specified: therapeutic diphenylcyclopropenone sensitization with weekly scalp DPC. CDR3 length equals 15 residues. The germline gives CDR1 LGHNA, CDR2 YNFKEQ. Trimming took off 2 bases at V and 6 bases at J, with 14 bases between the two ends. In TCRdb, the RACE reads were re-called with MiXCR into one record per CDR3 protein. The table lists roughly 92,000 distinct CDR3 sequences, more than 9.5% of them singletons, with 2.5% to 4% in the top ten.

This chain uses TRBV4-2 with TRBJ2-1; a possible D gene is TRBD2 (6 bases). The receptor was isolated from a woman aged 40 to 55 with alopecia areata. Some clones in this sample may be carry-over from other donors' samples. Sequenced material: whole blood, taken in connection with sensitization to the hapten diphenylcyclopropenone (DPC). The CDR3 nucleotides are TGTGCCAGCAGCCAATCTCCGGGACTCAGCAATGAGCAGTTCTTC. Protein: CASSQSPGLSNEQFF.